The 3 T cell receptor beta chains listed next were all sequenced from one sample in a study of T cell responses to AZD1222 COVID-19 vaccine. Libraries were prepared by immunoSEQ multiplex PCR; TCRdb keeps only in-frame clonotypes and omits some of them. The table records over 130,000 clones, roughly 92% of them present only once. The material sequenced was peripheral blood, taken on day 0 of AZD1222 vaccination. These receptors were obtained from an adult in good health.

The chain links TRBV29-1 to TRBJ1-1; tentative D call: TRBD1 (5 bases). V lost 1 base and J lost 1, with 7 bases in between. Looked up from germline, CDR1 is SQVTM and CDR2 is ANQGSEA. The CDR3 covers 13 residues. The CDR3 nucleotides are TGCAGCGTTGAAGGGGGCCAGAACACTGAAGCTTTCTTT. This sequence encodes CSVEGGQNTEAFF.

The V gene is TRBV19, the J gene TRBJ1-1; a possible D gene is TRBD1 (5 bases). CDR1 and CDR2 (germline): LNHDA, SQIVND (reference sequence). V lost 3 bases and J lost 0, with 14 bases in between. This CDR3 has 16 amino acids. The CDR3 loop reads CASSIYSLGLNTEAFF. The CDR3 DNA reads TGTGCCAGTAGTATCTATTCCCTGGGGCTGAACACTGAAGCTTTCTTT.

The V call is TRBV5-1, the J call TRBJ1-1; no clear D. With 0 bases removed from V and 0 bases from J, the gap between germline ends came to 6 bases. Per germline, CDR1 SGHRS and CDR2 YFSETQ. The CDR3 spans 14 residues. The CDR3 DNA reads TGCGCCAGCAGCTTGGGTGGGATGAACACTGAAGCTTTCTTT. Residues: CASSLGGMNTEAFF.